One and the same sample provided the 2 T cell receptor beta chains below, sequenced in a study of T cell clonotyping in hematopoietic cell transplantation. Measured with immunoSEQ multiplex PCR; TCRdb has only the in-frame clones, and not every one. The table includes 20,000 to 30,000 clones, 70% to 85% detected once. Time point defined: recipient sample about 28 days before transplant, after cytoreduction. This material consisted of peripheral blood mononuclear cells, taken before stem cell transplant. The receptors were gathered from an older woman with acute myeloid leukemia. Some clones in this sample may be carry-over from other donors' samples.

V usage is TRBV11-3 and J usage is TRBJ2-3; no firm D call. This CDR3 has 12 amino acids. V lost 2 bases and J 3 bases, leaving 3 bases between the germline ends. The germline V gene encodes CDR1 SGHNT and CDR2 YENEEA. The CDR3 coding sequence is TGTGCCAGCAGCTTAAGTACAGATACGCAGTATTTT. Its protein is CASSLSTDTQYF. The full variable domain, in which reference TRBV11-3 and TRBJ2-3 provide the parts outside the CDR3, is EAGVVQSPRYKIIEKKQPVAFWCNPISGHNTLYWYLQNLGQGPELLIRYENEEAVDDSQLPKDRFSAERLKGVDSTLKIQPAELGDSAVYLCASSLSTDTQYFGPGTRLTVL.

This sequence joins TRBV25-1 and TRBJ2-7; D is unclear. Germline V gene lookup returns CDR1 MGHDK and CDR2 SYGVNS. The V gene lost 8 bases and the J gene lost 4 bases, with 6 bases spanning the gap. The CDR3 is made up of 10 amino acids. As DNA, the CDR3 is TGTGCCAGCGGGCGATACGAGCAGTACTTC. Translating gives CASGRYEQYF.